The clone carrying this TCR beta chain occurred many times. Its antigen is still unknown. Blood mononuclear cells were expanded for roughly 3 days using either OKT3 anti-CD3 antibody or CD3/CD28 beads. Via MiXCR, TCRdb re-called the 5' RACE reads, giving one row per CDR3 protein. The repertoire includes some 20,000 distinct CDR3 sequences, approximately 1.9% of them detected once, and over 5% sits in the top ten. Trimming shortened V by 1 base and J by 0 bases, and 6 bases separated the two germline ends. The CDR3 spans 15 residues. Germline CDR1 reads SEHNR; CDR2 reads FQNEAQ (reference sequence). The data originate from a study of beta chain bispecific antibodies for T cell cancers. Study observations and caveats: In these mixed samples, most targeted TRBV reads derived from the leukemia cell line. Anti-TRBV12 exposure, compared with anti-CD19, reduced the TRBV12-3 proportion of TRBV signal by about 99%.

This clonotype originated in a human donor in good health. Some clones in this sample may be carry-over from other donors' samples. The chain links TRBV7-9 to TRBJ2-2; D not resolved. The sequenced sample was healthy donor T cells cultured with leukemia cells, obtained from a culture containing a bispecific antibody targeting TCR Vbeta12. CDR3 coding DNA: TGTGCCAGCAGCTTAGTACGGGCGAACACCGGGGAGCTGTTTTTT. Translated, it gives CASSLVRANTGELFF.